These 30 T cell receptor beta chains came from one sample sequenced in a study of CD8 T cells in Susac syndrome. When the RNA was reverse transcribed, random hexamers were used with an input of roughly 0.5 to 1 ug. TCRdb independently ran MiXCR on the immunoSEQ multiplex PCR reads; one entry per CDR3 protein. The data contain around 130,000 distinct CDR3 sequences, approximately 96% of them singletons. Sequencing used CD4+ T cells from PBMCs. These receptors came from a human donor with multiple sclerosis.

The chain couples TRBV29-1 to TRBJ2-1; 7 nucleotides align to TRBD2. The CDR3 is 15 amino acids. Germline V lookup: CDR1 SQVTM, CDR2 ANQGSEA. V gave up 6 bases and J gave up 4 bases; unmatched junction bases: 12. This chain's CDR3 is CSVVQPLAVYNEQFF. In DNA, the CDR3 is TGCAGCGTCGTTCAACCCCTAGCGGTTTACAATGAGCAGTTCTTC.

The V and J genes are TRBV2 and TRBJ2-3, with D possibly TRBD2 on 6 matching bases. This CDR3 region has 15 residues. CDR1 and CDR2 from the germline V gene are SNHLY and FYNNEI. Trimming removed 5 bases from V and 0 bases from J, with 12 bases in between. The CDR3 DNA reads TGTGCCAGCAGTCGGGGCGGGACTAGCACAGATACGCAGTATTTT. This encodes CASSRGGTSTDTQYF. Looking up the rest from reference TRBV2 and TRBJ2-3 gives the full variable domain: EPEVTQTPSHQVTQMGQEVILRCVPISNHLYFYWYRQILGQKVEFLVSFYNNEISEKSEIFDDQFSVERPDGSNFTLKIRSTKLEDSAMYFCASSRGGTSTDTQYFGPGTRLTVL.

V gene TRBV28 combines with J gene TRBJ1-2, with D unresolved. Germline V gene sequence: CDR1 MDHEN, CDR2 SYDVKM. V was pared by 3 bases and J by 4 bases, with 12 bases between. The CDR3 totals 14 residues. CDR3 residues: CASSFAIPTYGYTF. CDR3 in DNA: TGTGCCAGCAGTTTCGCCATCCCGACCTATGGCTACACCTTC.

This chain connects TRBV18 to TRBJ2-1, with D unresolved. The CDR3 is 12 amino acids. Trimming pared 3 bases from V and 3 bases from J, leaving 3 bases between. CDR1 is KGHSH, CDR2 LQKENI, per germline. The CDR3 coding sequence is TGTGCCAGCTCACCGGACTACAATGAGCAGTTCTTC. Its protein is CASSPDYNEQFF.

This chain connects TRBV15 to TRBJ2-1, with 8 positions matching TRBD2. V lost 5 bases and J lost 12; bases outside the gene matches: 9. This CDR3 comprises 13 residues. Germline V gives CDR1 LNHNV, CDR2 YYDKDF (reference sequence). The CDR3 loop reads CATSGGGTRSQFF. DNA for the CDR3: TGTGCCACCAGCGGGGGGGGGACTAGGTCGCAGTTCTTC.

This sequence joins TRBV12-3 or TRBV12-4 and TRBJ1-5; no clear D gene. V was pared by 5 bases and J by 4 bases, with 12 bases between. This CDR3 is 14 amino acids long. The CDR3 sequence: CASSRKGRNQPQHF. For the CDR3, the DNA is TGTGCCAGCAGTCGTAAAGGGAGGAATCAGCCCCAGCATTTT.

The chain employs TRBV5-1 and TRBJ1-1, with a possible D match to TRBD1 (5 bases). The CDR3 sequence is 17 residues long. Germline assignment: CDR1 SGHRS and CDR2 YFSETQ. Trimming took off 1 base at V and 0 bases at J, with 16 bases between the two ends. CDR3 sequence: CASSLFVGGGMNTEAFF. The CDR3 DNA follows: TGCGCCAGCAGCTTGTTTGTGGGGGGTGGCATGAACACTGAAGCTTTCTTT.

The chain employs TRBV29-1 and TRBJ2-3, with 12 bases fitting TRBD2. CDR1 and CDR2 from the germline V gene are SQVTM and ANQGSEA. This CDR3 comprises 14 residues. V lost 7 bases, J lost 5 bases, and 7 bases stayed unmatched. This chain's CDR3 is CSGLAGVGIDTQYF. The CDR3, as DNA: TGCAGCGGACTAGCGGGAGTTGGGATAGATACGCAGTATTTT.

The V gene is TRBV29-1, the J gene TRBJ2-7; D possibly corresponds to TRBD2 (6 bases). This CDR3 comprises 13 residues. The V end was cut by 7 bases, the J end by 3 bases, with 16 bases between. Per the germline V gene, CDR1 is SQVTM and CDR2 is ANQGSEA. The CDR3 loop reads CSGSQGLNYEQYF. CDR3 in DNA: TGCAGCGGAAGCCAGGGACTCAACTACGAGCAGTACTTC.

This clonotype has more than one count but fewer than ten. The chain joins TRBV3-1 to TRBJ2-3; D gene ambiguous. Trimming stripped 1 base from V and 3 bases from J, with 5 bases between. Germline CDR1 reads LGHDT; CDR2 reads YNNKEL (reference sequence). There are 13 residues in the CDR3. CDR3 coding DNA: TGTGCCAGCAGCCAAGTTAGGACAGATACGCAGTATTTT. Translating gives CASSQVRTDTQYF.

The rearrangement joins TRBV15 to TRBJ1-3; a possible D gene is TRBD1 (6 bases). CDR1 and CDR2 from the germline V gene are LNHNV and YYDKDF (reference sequence). The CDR3 covers 17 residues. V was shortened by 5 bases and J by 0 bases, with 17 bases between the two germline ends. The CDR3 DNA sequence: TGTGCCACCAGCGCCCGCGGACAGCGATACTCTGGAAACACCATATATTTT. Amino acids: CATSARGQRYSGNTIYF.

The gene calls are TRBV19 and TRBJ1-1, with TRBD1 identical over 7 bases. The CDR3 has 16 residues. The V gene end was trimmed by 5 bases and the J gene end by 0 bases; junction bases not matched to a gene: 9. Per the germline V gene, CDR1 is LNHDA and CDR2 is SQIVND (reference sequence). The CDR3 DNA reads TGTGCCAGTAGTCCAGTACAGGGGCGGATGAACACTGAAGCTTTCTTT. It is translated as CASSPVQGRMNTEAFF.

The chain is built from TRBV7-6 and TRBJ2-2; D could derive from TRBD1 or TRBD2 (5 bases each). V lost 1 base and J lost 9, with 12 bases in between. This CDR3 has 14 residues. The germline V gene encodes CDR1 SGHVS and CDR2 FNYEAQ. The CDR3, as DNA: TGTGCCAGCAGCTTAGGAACGAGGGGCAGGGAGCTGTTTTTT. Its protein product is CASSLGTRGRELFF.

The chain links TRBV7-3 to TRBJ2-7, with 8 bases lining up with TRBD2. The length of the CDR3 is 15 residues. V lost 2 bases, J lost 2 bases, and 5 bases stayed unmatched. CDR1 and CDR2 from the germline V gene are SGHTA and FQGTGA. The CDR3 is CASSLGLAQPYEQYF. DNA of the CDR3: TGTGCCAGCAGCTTAGGACTAGCCCAACCCTACGAGCAGTACTTC.

V usage is TRBV27 and J usage is TRBJ1-4; 8 bases match TRBD1. The CDR3 consists of 18 residues. V lost 1 base and J lost 8; bases outside the gene matches: 15. CDR1 MNHEY and CDR2 SMNVEV come from the germline V gene (reference sequence). For the CDR3, the DNA is TGTGCCAGCAGTTTATTCGGTTGGACAGGGATATTTGAAGAAAAACTGTTTTTT. Its translation: CASSLFGWTGIFEEKLFF.

This chain connects TRBV5-6 to TRBJ2-7, with 7 bases lining up with TRBD1. Trimming took 4 bases from V and 2 from J; bases not matched to a gene: 9. The CDR3 contains 15 residues. Germline CDR1 and CDR2: SGHDT and YYEEEE. CDR3 bases: TGTGCCAGCAGCAGGGACAGACGCGTCGCCTACGAGCAGTACTTC. Translation gives CASSRDRRVAYEQYF.

The rearrangement uses TRBV5-4 and TRBJ1-2, with TRBD1 as a possible D gene (6 bases). Germline CDR1 SGHNT, CDR2 YYREEE (reference sequence). Trimming cost V 0 bases and J 0 bases, with 9 bases left between them. The CDR3 sequence is 15 residues long. The CDR3 region has the DNA TGTGCCAGCAGCTTGGTGGGGGGCGCTAACTATGGCTACACCTTC. Translation gives CASSLVGGANYGYTF.

The V call is TRBV29-1, the J call TRBJ2-7, with TRBD1 matching 11 bases. From germline, CDR1 is SQVTM and CDR2 ANQGSEA. Trimming cost V 4 bases and J 0 bases; bases outside gene matches: 2. The CDR3 is 14 amino acids. The CDR3 nucleotides read TGCAGCGTTGGGGGACAGGGGGTCTCCTACGAGCAGTACTTC. This translates into CSVGGQGVSYEQYF.

J is TRBJ2-7 and V is TRBV28; TRBD1 matches 9 bases. Germline CDR1 and CDR2: MDHEN and SYDVKM. The CDR3 covers 15 residues. V gave up 5 bases and J gave up 5 bases; unmatched junction bases: 10. CDR3 DNA sequence: TGTGCCAGCAGTACGGCCGGGACAGGGAACCACGAGCAGTACTTC. This codes for CASSTAGTGNHEQYF.

The chain combines TRBV29-1 with TRBJ1-1; perhaps TRBD1 as D (6 bases). Germline loops: CDR1 SQVTM, CDR2 ANQGSEA. The V end was cut by 4 bases, the J end by 7 bases, with 25 bases between. The CDR3 is 16 residues long. The CDR3 protein is CSVVPGGRPLTSEAFF. The CDR3 region has the DNA TGCAGCGTTGTCCCCGGGGGCAGACCTTTGACCAGTGAAGCTTTCTTT.

The chain employs TRBV7-6 and TRBJ1-5; 7 bases agree with TRBD1. CDR3 size: 14 residues. Germline V gene sequence: CDR1 SGHVS, CDR2 FNYEAQ. Losses at the gene ends were 5 bases for V and 3 bases for J; bases not matched to a gene: 4. The CDR3 loop is CASSQDRVNQPQHF. Here the CDR3 DNA reads TGTGCCAGCAGCCAAGACAGGGTCAATCAGCCCCAGCATTTT.

This rearrangement joins TRBV3-1 to TRBJ2-1, with D perhaps TRBD1 (5 bases). Germline CDR1 LGHDT, CDR2 YNNKEL (reference sequence). Trimming stripped 3 bases from V and 3 bases from J, with 9 bases between. This CDR3 region has 14 residues. The DNA for the CDR3 is TGTGCCAGCAGCCAGGCAGGGCTCTACAATGAGCAGTTCTTC. Translation gives CASSQAGLYNEQFF.

This sequence joins TRBV28 and TRBJ2-7, with D possibly being TRBD1 or TRBD2 (5 bases each). V gave up 6 bases and J gave up 1 base, with 16 bases separating them. Germline values: CDR1 MDHEN, CDR2 SYDVKM. The CDR3 runs 15 residues. The CDR3 DNA is TGTGCCAGCAGCCAAGTGGGGCGGGCTTCCTACGAGCAGTACTTC. It yields the protein CASSQVGRASYEQYF.

The rearrangement joins TRBV20-1 to TRBJ2-3, with 10 nucleotides matching TRBD2. The trim removed 7 bases at V and 2 bases at J, leaving 6 bases unmatched. The germline V gene has CDR1 DFQATT and CDR2 SNEGSKA (reference sequence). The CDR3 has 14 residues. In nucleotides, the CDR3 is TGCAGTGTAGGAGCGGGAGGGTTCACAGATACGCAGTATTTT. Amino acid sequence: CSVGAGGFTDTQYF.

The rearrangement uses TRBV11-1 and TRBJ2-3; either TRBD1 or TRBD2 may fit D (5 bases each). In germline, CDR1 is SGHAT, CDR2 FQDESV (reference sequence). The CDR3 sequence is 14 residues long. V was pared by 2 bases and J by 3 bases, with 9 bases between. CDR3: CASSLFWGTDTQYF. The CDR3 nucleotides are TGTGCCAGCAGCTTATTTTGGGGGACAGATACGCAGTATTTT.

This chain links TRBV28 with TRBJ2-5; 9 bases line up with TRBD1. Germline CDR1 reads MDHEN; CDR2 reads SYDVKM. V was pared by 3 bases and J by 0 bases, with 8 bases of the junction left unmatched. The CDR3 sequence is 17 residues long. CDR3 sequence: CASSFPIDRGYQETQYF. CDR3 sequence (DNA): TGTGCCAGCAGTTTTCCGATAGACAGGGGGTACCAAGAGACCCAGTACTTC. The full variable domain, its missing parts supplied by reference TRBV28 and TRBJ2-5, is DVKVTQSSRYLVKRTGEKVFLECVQDMDHENMFWYRQDPGLGLRLIYFSYDVKMKEKGDIPEGYSVSREKKERFSLILESASTNQTSMYLCASSFPIDRGYQETQYFGPGTRLLVL.

This clonotype was observed once. This chain links TRBV7-2 with TRBJ1-3, with D unclear. Germline CDR1 reads SGHTA; CDR2 reads FQGNSA. Trimming cost V 5 bases and J 1 base, with 12 bases left between them. CDR3 length equals 15 residues. CDR3 amino acids: CASSIGLGSGNTIYF. Here the CDR3 DNA reads TGTGCCAGCAGCATCGGCCTGGGTTCTGGAAACACCATATATTTT.

The chain couples TRBV20-1 to TRBJ2-5; D ambiguous. The CDR3 has 10 amino acids. The germline V gene has CDR1 DFQATT and CDR2 SNEGSKA (reference sequence). Trimming left V 0 bases short and J 5 bases short, with 1 base between. CDR3 nucleotides: TGCAGTGCTAGAGACGAGACCCAGTACTTC. Protein product: CSARDETQYF.

This rearrangement joins TRBV12-3 or TRBV12-4 to TRBJ2-7, with D tentatively TRBD2 (5 bases). V was clipped by 5 bases and J by 4 bases, with 12 bases between them. The CDR3 covers 13 residues. CDR3 in amino acids: CASSTGFTYEQYF. The CDR3 bases are TGTGCCAGCAGTACGGGATTCACGTACGAGCAGTACTTC.

The chain recombines TRBV7-2 with TRBJ1-2; D may be TRBD1 (5 bases). The length of the CDR3 is 16 residues. V gave up 1 base and J gave up 4 bases, with 16 bases separating them. CDR1 is SGHTA, CDR2 FQGNSA, per germline. The CDR3 sequence is CASSLDGTIGIYGYTF. The CDR3 DNA reads TGTGCCAGCAGCTTAGACGGGACTATCGGCATCTATGGCTACACCTTC. The variable domain in full, with the rest retrieved from reference TRBV7-2 and TRBJ1-2, is GAGVSQSPSNKVTEKGKDVELRCDPISGHTALYWYRQSLGQGLEFLIYFQGNSAPDKSGLPSDRFSAERTGGSVSTLTIQRTQQEDSAVYLCASSLDGTIGIYGYTFGSGTRLTVV.